This TCR beta chain emerged from a study of blood T cell repertoires in COVID-19. Germline CDR1 and CDR2: LGHDT and YNNKEL (reference sequence). V was shortened by 4 bases and J by 0 bases, with 13 bases between the two germline ends. The CDR3 consists of 15 residues. Many counts were recorded for this clone. Repertoires were generated with immunoSEQ multiplex PCR, while TCRdb's copy carries only in-frame clones and drops some. The sample consists of fewer than 300,000 clones, approximately 90% of them appearing once. The chain combines TRBV3-1 (or the pseudogene TRBV3-2) with TRBJ2-7; D may be TRBD2 (6 bases). The receptor comes from a middle-aged woman who had recovered from COVID-19. The sequenced sample was peripheral blood. The DNA for the CDR3 is TGTGCCAGCAGCCCTCTTGGCGGGACCTCCTACGAGCAGTACTTC. Translating gives CASSPLGGTSYEQYF.